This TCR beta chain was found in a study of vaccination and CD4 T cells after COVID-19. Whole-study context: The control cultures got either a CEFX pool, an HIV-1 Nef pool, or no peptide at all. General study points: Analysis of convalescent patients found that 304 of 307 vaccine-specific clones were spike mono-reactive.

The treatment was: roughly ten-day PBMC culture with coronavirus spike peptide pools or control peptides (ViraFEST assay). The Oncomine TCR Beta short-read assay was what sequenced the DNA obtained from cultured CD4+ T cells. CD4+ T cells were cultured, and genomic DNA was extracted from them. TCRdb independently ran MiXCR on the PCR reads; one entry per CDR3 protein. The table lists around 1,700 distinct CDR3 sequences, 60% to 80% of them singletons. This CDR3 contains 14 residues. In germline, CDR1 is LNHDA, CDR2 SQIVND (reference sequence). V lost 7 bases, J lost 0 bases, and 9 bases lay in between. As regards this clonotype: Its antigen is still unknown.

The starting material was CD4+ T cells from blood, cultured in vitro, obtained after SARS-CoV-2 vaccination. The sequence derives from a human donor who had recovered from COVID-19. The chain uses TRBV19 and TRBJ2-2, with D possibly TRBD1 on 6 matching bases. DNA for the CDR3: TGTGCCAGTAAGGGGACAACGAACACCGGGGAGCTGTTTTTT. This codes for CASKGTTNTGELFF.